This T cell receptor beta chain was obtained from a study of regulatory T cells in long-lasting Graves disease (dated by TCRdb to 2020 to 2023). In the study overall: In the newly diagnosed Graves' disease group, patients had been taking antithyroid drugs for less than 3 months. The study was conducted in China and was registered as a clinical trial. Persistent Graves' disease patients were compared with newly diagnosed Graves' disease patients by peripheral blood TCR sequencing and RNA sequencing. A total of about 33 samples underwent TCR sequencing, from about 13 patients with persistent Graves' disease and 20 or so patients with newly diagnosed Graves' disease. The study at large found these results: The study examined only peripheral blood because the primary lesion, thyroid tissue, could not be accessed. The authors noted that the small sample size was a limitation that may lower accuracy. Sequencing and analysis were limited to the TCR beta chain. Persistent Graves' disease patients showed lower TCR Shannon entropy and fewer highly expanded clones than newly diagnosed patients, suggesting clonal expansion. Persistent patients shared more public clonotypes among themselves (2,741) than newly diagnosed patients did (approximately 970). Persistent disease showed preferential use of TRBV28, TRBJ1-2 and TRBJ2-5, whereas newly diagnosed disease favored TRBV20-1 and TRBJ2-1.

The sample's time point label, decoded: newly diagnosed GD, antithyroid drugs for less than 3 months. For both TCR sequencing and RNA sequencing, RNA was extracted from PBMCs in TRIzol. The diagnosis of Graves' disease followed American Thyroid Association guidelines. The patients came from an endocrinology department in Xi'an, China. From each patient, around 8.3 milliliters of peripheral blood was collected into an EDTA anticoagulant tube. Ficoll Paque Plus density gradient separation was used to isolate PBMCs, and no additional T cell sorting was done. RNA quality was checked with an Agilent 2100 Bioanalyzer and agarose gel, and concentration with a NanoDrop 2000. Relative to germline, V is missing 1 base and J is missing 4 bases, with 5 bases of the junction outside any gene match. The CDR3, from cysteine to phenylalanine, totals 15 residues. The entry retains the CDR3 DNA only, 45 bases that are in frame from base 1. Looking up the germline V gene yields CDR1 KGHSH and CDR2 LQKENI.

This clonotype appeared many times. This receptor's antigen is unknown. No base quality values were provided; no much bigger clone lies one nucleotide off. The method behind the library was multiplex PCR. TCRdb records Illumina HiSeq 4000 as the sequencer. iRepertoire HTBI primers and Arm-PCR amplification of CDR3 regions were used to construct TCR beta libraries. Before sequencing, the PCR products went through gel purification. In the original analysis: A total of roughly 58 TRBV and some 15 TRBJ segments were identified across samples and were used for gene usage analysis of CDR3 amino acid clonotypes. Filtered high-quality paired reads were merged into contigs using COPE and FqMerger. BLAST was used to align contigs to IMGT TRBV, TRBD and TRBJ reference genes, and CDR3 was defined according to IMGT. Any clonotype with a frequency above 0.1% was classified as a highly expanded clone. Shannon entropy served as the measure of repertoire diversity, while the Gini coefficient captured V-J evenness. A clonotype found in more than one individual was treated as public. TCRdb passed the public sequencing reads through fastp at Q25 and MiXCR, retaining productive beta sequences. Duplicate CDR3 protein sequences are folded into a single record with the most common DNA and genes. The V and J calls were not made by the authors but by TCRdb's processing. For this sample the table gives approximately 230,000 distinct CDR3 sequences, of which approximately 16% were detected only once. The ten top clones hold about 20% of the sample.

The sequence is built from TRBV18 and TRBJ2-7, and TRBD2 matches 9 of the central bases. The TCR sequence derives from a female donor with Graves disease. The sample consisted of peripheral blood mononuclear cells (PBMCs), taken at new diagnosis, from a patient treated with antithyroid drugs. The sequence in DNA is TGTGCCAGCTCACCACTCTCTGGACTAGCGTACGAGCAGTACTTC. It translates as CASSPLSGLAYEQYF.